The entry that follows covers one T cell receptor beta chain sequence. The V gene end was trimmed by 3 bases and the J gene end by 7 bases; junction bases not matched to a gene: 4. The CDR3 has 15 amino acids. Germline CDR1 reads MDHEN; CDR2 reads SYDVKM. The data belong to a study of OX40 agonist ivuxolimab in advanced cancers. Repertoires were generated with immunoSEQ multiplex PCR, while TCRdb's copy carries only in-frame clones and drops some. The sample consists of about 46,000 clones, 90% to 95% of them appearing once. This receptor was identified in an adult with an advanced solid tumor such as melanoma, head and neck, liver or kidney cancer. The chain uses TRBV28 and TRBJ2-1; 12 nucleotides match TRBD2. The sequencing here drew on CD4+ or CD8+ T cells sorted from blood, taken in a trial of the OX40 agonist ivuxolimab. The CDR3 nucleotides read TGTGCCAGCAGTTTTCGAGGACTAGCGGGGAATGAGCAGTTCTTC. Translated, it gives CASSFRGLAGNEQFF. Supplemented by reference TRBV28 and TRBJ2-1, the full variable domain reads DVKVTQSSRYLVKRTGEKVFLECVQDMDHENMFWYRQDPGLGLRLIYFSYDVKMKEKGDIPEGYSVSREKKERFSLILESASTNQTSMYLCASSFRGLAGNEQFFGPGTRLTVL.